These 18 T cell receptor beta chains came from one sample sequenced in a study of CD8+ T cells in alopecia areata. Described treatment: oral pan-JAK inhibitor, 5-10 mg twice daily. The authors extracted RNA and reverse transcribed it into cDNA as the sequencing template. Produced via immunoSEQ multiplex PCR; TCRdb's table is partial and in-frame only. The sample carries 200,000 to 250,000 clones, around 43% recorded once. The material was CD4+ T cells sorted from blood, obtained at roughly week 38, from a patient treated with tofacitinib. The receptors here all came from a human donor with alopecia areata.

The chain uses TRBV4-2 and TRBJ2-1; 11 bases align to TRBD1. Trimming removed 5 bases from V and 7 bases from J; junction bases left unmatched: 4. The length of the CDR3 is 14 residues. CDR1 and CDR2 from the germline V gene are LGHNA and YNFKEQ. The CDR3 loop is CASSYGQGANEQFF. CDR3 nucleotides: TGTGCCAGCAGCTACGGACAGGGGGCGAATGAGCAGTTCTTC.

Only a few counts were recorded for this clone. The V gene is TRBV29-1, the J gene TRBJ1-1, with D uncertain. Germline V gene data show CDR1 as SQVTM and CDR2 as ANQGSEA. Trimming took 5 bases from V and 1 from J, leaving 14 bases between them. The CDR3 runs to 14 residues. The CDR3 is CSVLGLSQNTEAFF. In nucleotides, the CDR3 is TGCAGCGTTTTAGGGCTCAGTCAGAACACTGAAGCTTTCTTT.

The chain employs TRBV7-9 and TRBJ2-1, with 8 bases that match TRBD1. CDR1 and CDR2 from the germline V gene are SEHNR and FQNEAQ (reference sequence). After removal of 5 bases from V and 7 bases from J, the junction contained 10 bases not matched to a gene. The CDR3 spans 15 residues. DNA of the CDR3: TGTGCCAGCAGCAACCCGGGACAGGTATCGAATGAGCAGTTCTTC. Its translation: CASSNPGQVSNEQFF.

This rearrangement joins TRBV4-1 to TRBJ1-2; D not resolved. Germline CDR1 reads MGHRA; CDR2 reads YSYEKL. The CDR3 covers 15 residues. V shed 2 bases and J shed 4 bases, with 14 bases lying between them. CDR3 nucleotide sequence: TGCGCCAGCAGCCAAAGATGGACGGGAGGCTATGGCTACACCTTC. The encoded protein is CASSQRWTGGYGYTF.

The chain links TRBV29-1 to TRBJ2-4; D might be TRBD1 (6 bases). The CDR3 runs to 14 residues. Trimming took 5 bases from V and 6 from J, leaving 17 bases between them. Germline-derived CDR1 and CDR2 are SQVTM and ANQGSEA. CDR3 in DNA: TGCAGCGTTCGGGACACTCAAGGGGGAAACATTCAGTACTTC. Amino acids: CSVRDTQGGNIQYF.

This clone was recorded a few times. The chain uses TRBV4-2 and TRBJ1-3; D ambiguous. CDR1 LGHNA and CDR2 YNFKEQ come from the germline V gene. The CDR3 contains 14 residues. The V end was cut by 2 bases, the J end by 0 bases, with 5 bases between. The CDR3 spells CASSQTVSGNTIYF. CDR3 nucleotides: TGTGCCAGCAGCCAAACCGTCTCTGGAAACACCATATATTTT.

The chain combines TRBV6-5 with TRBJ1-1; D remains unclear. The CDR3 is made up of 11 amino acids. Germline loops: CDR1 MNHEY, CDR2 SVGAGI. V was clipped by 7 bases and J by 5 bases, with 8 bases between them. CDR3 protein: CASTSLTEAFF. The CDR3 bases are TGTGCCAGCACATCGTTGACTGAAGCTTTCTTT.

The J gene is TRBJ2-2, the V gene TRBV2; TRBD1 matches at 7 bases. The CDR3 is made up of 14 amino acids. CDR1 and CDR2 (germline): SNHLY, FYNNEI. Germline trimming cut 5 bases from V and 5 bases from J; bases unmatched to any gene: 5. In nucleotides, the CDR3 is TGTGCCAGCAGTATTGGGACAGAAACCGGGGAGCTGTTTTTT. Residues: CASSIGTETGELFF.

This clone has only a few counts. This chain joins TRBV29-1 and TRBJ1-1; the D is unclear. The V and J ends lost 4 bases and 11 bases respectively, with 11 bases between them. Per the germline V gene, CDR1 is SQVTM and CDR2 is ANQGSEA. There are 10 residues in the CDR3. CDR3 in DNA: TGCAGCGTTGTTGATCTCGGGGCTTTCTTT. Translating gives CSVVDLGAFF. Full variable domain (outside the CDR3, taken from reference TRBV29-1 and TRBJ1-1): SAVISQKPSRDICQRGTSLTIQCQVDSQVTMMFWYRQQPGQSLTLIATANQGSEATYESGFVIDKFPISRPNLTFSTLTVSNMSPEDSSIYLCSVVDLGAFFGQGTRLTVV.

The rearrangement uses TRBV10-3 and TRBJ1-5; possibly TRBD1 for D (6 bases). V lost 0 bases and J 1 base, leaving 10 bases between the germline ends. Germline V gene lookup returns CDR1 ENHRY and CDR2 SYGVKD. The CDR3 loop spans 16 amino acids. The CDR3 is CAISESQGISNQPQHF. CDR3 in DNA: TGTGCCATCAGTGAGTCCCAGGGGATCAGCAATCAGCCCCAGCATTTT.

This clone has just a few counts. The gene calls are TRBV15 and TRBJ2-6; D is unresolved. V gave up 1 base and J gave up 0 bases, with 10 bases separating them. CDR1 is LNHNV and CDR2 is YYDKDF in the germline V gene (reference sequence). CDR3 length: 17 residues. CDR3: CATSRGPGDSGANVLTF. CDR3 bases: TGTGCCACCAGCAGAGGGCCTGGGGACTCTGGGGCCAACGTCCTGACTTTC.

This clone was detected a few times. This sequence joins TRBV9 and TRBJ1-1; D remains ambiguous. CDR1 and CDR2 from the germline V gene are SGDLS and YYNGEE. V was cut by 4 bases and J by 1 base, with 8 bases left in between. The CDR3 totals 13 residues. The CDR3 nucleotides are TGTGCCAGCAGCTTAGGGTGGAACACTGAAGCTTTCTTT. Residues: CASSLGWNTEAFF.

This chain connects TRBV4-3 to TRBJ2-3; D uncertain. The V end lost 4 bases, the J end lost 6 bases, and 11 bases lay between the germline ends. This CDR3 has 13 amino acids. The germline V gene encodes CDR1 LGHNA and CDR2 YSLEER. The chain's CDR3 is CASSRGRLDTQYF. CDR3 DNA sequence: TGCGCCAGCAGCCGAGGCAGGTTGGATACGCAGTATTTT.

This clone turned up a few times. V gene TRBV29-1 combines with J gene TRBJ2-3; D uncertain. V was shortened by 0 bases and J by 3 bases, with 13 bases between the two germline ends. CDR3 length: 15 residues. Germline CDR1 SQVTM, CDR2 ANQGSEA. The CDR3 reads CSVEDKGIRTDTQYF. The CDR3 DNA reads as TGCAGCGTTGAAGATAAAGGCATCCGAACAGATACGCAGTATTTT.

The chain recombines TRBV30 with TRBJ1-1; no clear D gene. The CDR3 is 11 amino acids. Looked up from germline, CDR1 is GTSNPN and CDR2 is SVGIG (reference sequence). Written as DNA, the CDR3 is TGTGTGAGGAAGAGAGGCACTGAAGCTTTCTTT. Translated: CVRKRGTEAFF.

This clone was seen a handful of times. The rearrangement links TRBV27 to TRBJ2-1; TRBD2 agrees at 8 bases. This CDR3 contains 16 residues. Germline V CDR1 and CDR2: MNHEY, SMNVEV (reference sequence). Trimming removed 4 bases from V and 5 bases from J; junction bases left unmatched: 10. The CDR3 bases are TGTGCCAGCAGTTCCGTAGCGGGGCTAGGCGACAATGAGCAGTTCTTC. It codes for CASSSVAGLGDNEQFF.

The CDR3 loop is CASSLTSPSYNEQFF. DNA for the CDR3: TGTGCCAGCAGCTTGACTAGCCCGTCCTACAATGAGCAGTTCTTC. V is TRBV5-4 and J is TRBJ2-1; a possible D gene is TRBD2 (6 bases). The CDR3 has 15 amino acids. V lost 1 base, J lost 1 base, and 9 bases lay in between. CDR1 and CDR2 from the germline V gene are SGHNT and YYREEE (reference sequence).

This clone came up a few times. The same CDR3 also results from other DNA sequences found in this sample. The V gene is TRBV5-1, the J gene TRBJ2-7, with D perhaps matching TRBD2 (6 bases). The germline CDR1 and CDR2 sequences are SGHRS and YFSETQ. This CDR3 comprises 13 residues. V was clipped by 3 bases and J by 1 base, with 8 bases between them. CDR3 sequence: CASSSAGSYEQYF. The CDR3 nucleotides are TGCGCCAGCAGCTCGGCGGGATCCTACGAGCAGTACTTC.